The sequence of this TCR beta chain was determined in a study of Ad26.COV2.S vaccination and SARS-CoV-2 variants. Overall study: Among those in the COV1001 Ad26.COV2.S trial arm was the donor.

Trimming removed 0 bases from V and 3 bases from J; junction bases left unmatched: 18. The CDR3 contains 20 residues. The germline V gene has CDR1 LGHDT and CDR2 YNNKEL (reference sequence). To note about this clone: Its specificity is unknown.

Profiled with immunoSEQ multiplex PCR; TCRdb holds only in-frame clones, not every one. Of under 550,000 clones detected, 90% appear once; the ten largest clones hold approximately 12%. As for treatment: 15 to 20 received Ad26.COV2.S at low or high dose, single or two shots; a few received placebo; per-sample allocation not given. Samples came from day 63 after the first vaccine or placebo injection. Boston hosted the donor, who was an adult aged 18-55 years. Points from the study as a whole: Similar non-spike TCR breadth was seen in vaccine and placebo recipients.

The sample in question was peripheral blood, obtained in a trial of Ad26.COV2.S vaccine versus placebo. This receptor was obtained from a person aged 18-65 years who received the Ad26.COV2.S COVID-19 vaccine or a placebo. The genes are TRBV3-1 (or the pseudogene TRBV3-2) and TRBJ2-7, with TRBD1 identical over 9 bases. The CDR3 DNA follows: TGTGCCAGCAGCCAAGATTACCGGGACAGGGAGTTCTCGGGAAGCTACGAGCAGTACTTC. Translated: CASSQDYRDREFSGSYEQYF.